One and the same sample provided the 26 T cell receptor beta chains below, sequenced in a study of cytomegalovirus exposure and HLA in healthy donors. The PCR was carried out with 60 Vbeta primers and 13 Jbeta primers. The protocol was immunoSEQ multiplex PCR, while the TCRdb copy is restricted to in-frame clones and leaves out a portion. This table has approximately 190,000 clones, around 84% appearing once. The sequenced sample consisted of PBMCs. These TCRs come from a woman aged 45-60 years in good health and CMV-seropositive.

In regard to this clone: At one of its ends the junction is not consistent with the germline gene, which may arise from a read error. The chain joins TRBV7-9 to TRBJ1-4; a possible D gene is TRBD1 (5 bases). CDR1 is SEHNR, CDR2 FQNEAQ, per germline (reference sequence). The CDR3 is made up of 17 amino acids. DNA for the CDR3: TGTTCCAGCAGCTACCTCCGGGACTCCGGGGGGGGTGAAAAACTGTTTTTT. Translated, it gives CSSSYLRDSGGGEKLFF. Complete variable domain (other parts from reference TRBV7-9 and TRBJ1-4): DTGVSQNPRHKITKRGQNVTFRCDPISEHNRLYWYRQTLGQGPEFLTYFQNEAQLEKSRLLSDRFSAERPKGSFSTLEIQRTEQGDSAMYLCSSSYLRDSGGGEKLFFGSGTQLSVL.

The J gene is TRBJ2-1, the V gene TRBV5-6; 7 bases line up with TRBD1. The J segment lost 6 bases and the V segment lost 2 bases, leaving 8 bases of the junction unmatched. This CDR3 has 15 residues. The germline V gene has CDR1 SGHDT and CDR2 YYEEEE. CDR3 amino acids: CASSLRQGSGNEQFF. The CDR3 bases are TGTGCCAGCAGCTTACGACAGGGCAGCGGCAATGAGCAGTTCTTC.

The chain has TRBV10-1 and TRBJ1-1, with D possibly matching TRBD1 (5 bases). V was shortened by 7 bases and J by 1 base, with 10 bases between the two germline ends. This CDR3 is built from 13 residues. Germline V gene data show CDR1 as WNHNN and CDR2 as SYGVQD (reference sequence). In DNA, the CDR3 is TGCGCCAGCACCGGGGGACGGAACACTGAAGCTTTCTTT. This gives the protein CASTGGRNTEAFF.

This chain uses TRBV5-4 with TRBJ2-5; D call uncertain. Germline V gene lookup returns CDR1 SGHNT and CDR2 YYREEE (reference sequence). V was clipped by 0 bases and J by 2 bases, with 8 bases between them. The CDR3 consists of 14 residues. This CDR3 is CASSLAVQQETQYF. The CDR3 DNA reads TGTGCCAGCAGCTTGGCCGTACAGCAAGAGACCCAGTACTTC.

The genes are TRBV14 and TRBJ2-1, with 8 bases matching TRBD2. This CDR3 spans 15 amino acids. CDR1 is SGHDN and CDR2 is FVKESK in the germline V gene. The ends lost 3 bases at V and 4 bases at J; junction bases unmatched: 5. The CDR3 protein is CASSQGRGAYNEQFF. The CDR3, as DNA: TGTGCCAGCAGCCAGGGGCGGGGGGCATACAATGAGCAGTTCTTC.

The chain has TRBV7-3 and TRBJ1-1; 7 bases are shared with TRBD1. The CDR3 totals 15 residues. V lost 5 bases, J lost 0 bases, and 6 bases stayed unmatched. Germline V gene data show CDR1 as SGHTA and CDR2 as FQGTGA. The CDR3 region is CASSVGQVMNTEAFF. The CDR3, as DNA: TGTGCCAGCAGCGTAGGACAGGTTATGAACACTGAAGCTTTCTTT.

The chain is built from TRBV7-9 and TRBJ2-2; D gene uncertain. Germline CDR1 SEHNR, CDR2 FQNEAQ (reference sequence). The CDR3 is 13 residues long. Trimming removed 1 base from V and 6 bases from J, with 6 bases in between. In DNA, the CDR3 is TGTGCCAGCAGCTTAGACGGTCCCGGGGAGCTGTTTTTT. It translates to CASSLDGPGELFF.

The chain carries TRBV18 and TRBJ2-3; the D is unclear. V was trimmed by 4 bases and J by 5 bases, leaving 10 bases between them. From germline, CDR1 is KGHSH and CDR2 LQKENI. The CDR3 loop spans 13 amino acids. CDR3 region: CASSLQARDTQYF. DNA for the CDR3: TGTGCCAGCTCACTCCAGGCCCGAGATACGCAGTATTTT.

The chain couples TRBV20-1 to TRBJ2-1; 12 nucleotides align to TRBD1. Per the germline V gene, CDR1 is DFQATT and CDR2 is SNEGSKA (reference sequence). Losses at the gene ends were 5 bases for V and 13 bases for J; bases not matched to a gene: 3. The length of the CDR3 is 11 residues. DNA for the CDR3: TGCAGTGCTGGGGGACAGGGGGCACAGTTCTTC. Translating it yields CSAGGQGAQFF.

The chain links TRBV6-1 to TRBJ2-1; 8 nucleotides match TRBD1. V lost 7 bases and J lost 1; bases outside the gene matches: 3. The CDR3 consists of 14 residues. Germline CDR1 MNHNS, CDR2 SASEGT. The CDR3 DNA follows: TGTGCCAGCACTCGACAGGGGTCCTACAATGAGCAGTTCTTC. Protein product: CASTRQGSYNEQFF.

The rearrangement links TRBV18 to TRBJ1-2; TRBD1 agrees at 8 bases. The CDR3 has 15 amino acids. Germline V gene lookup returns CDR1 KGHSH and CDR2 LQKENI. With 3 bases clipped from V and 5 bases from J, the junction kept 8 bases outside the gene matches. This CDR3 is CASSPWTGIGYGYTF. The CDR3 nucleotides are TGTGCCAGCTCACCTTGGACAGGGATCGGGTATGGCTACACCTTC.

The chain has TRBV7-2 and TRBJ2-1, with a possible D match to TRBD1 (6 bases). The CDR3 loop spans 15 amino acids. Germline V CDR1 and CDR2: SGHTA, FQGNSA. The V end lost 1 base, the J end lost 4 bases, and 11 bases lay between the germline ends. The CDR3 DNA is TGTGCCAGCAGCTTAGAAGGACAGCTATACAATGAGCAGTTCTTC. As protein: CASSLEGQLYNEQFF.

This chain uses TRBV27 with TRBJ2-1; D gene ambiguous. V was trimmed by 6 bases and J by 7 bases, leaving 7 bases between them. This CDR3 is built from 11 residues. Germline CDR1 and CDR2: MNHEY and SMNVEV (reference sequence). For the CDR3, the DNA is TGTGCCAGCAGCCAACAGAATGAGCAGTTCTTC. It translates to CASSQQNEQFF.

The genes are TRBV2 and TRBJ1-2, with 7 nucleotides matching TRBD1. The germline gives CDR1 SNHLY, CDR2 FYNNEI. The CDR3 covers 17 residues. With V trimmed by 6 bases and J by 0 bases, 13 bases remained unmatched. This CDR3 reads CASRRGNRGYANYGYTF. The CDR3 nucleotides read TGTGCCAGCAGGAGGGGGAACAGGGGATACGCTAACTATGGCTACACCTTC.

This clone occurred once. This sequence joins TRBV5-8 and TRBJ1-5; TRBD1 is a possible D gene (6 bases). Trimming took 1 base from V and 0 from J, leaving 8 bases between them. Germline V gene data show CDR1 as SGHTS and CDR2 as YDEGEE. CDR3 size: 15 residues. As DNA, the CDR3 is TGTGCCAGCAGCTTGTACAGGGCTAGCAATCAGCCCCAGCATTTT. It is translated as CASSLYRASNQPQHF.

V usage is TRBV10-3 and J usage is TRBJ2-5; TRBD1 aligns across 7 bases. Germline loops: CDR1 ENHRY, CDR2 SYGVKD. The junction had 14 bases not matched to a gene; V was cut back by 1 base and J by 0 bases. This CDR3 is 19 amino acids long. Here the CDR3 reads CAISEFETLRDSYQETQYF. The DNA of the CDR3 is TGTGCCATCAGTGAGTTCGAAACTCTCCGGGACAGTTACCAAGAGACCCAGTACTTC.

V and J are TRBV28 and TRBJ1-2; 7 bases align to TRBD1. This CDR3 spans 13 amino acids. Germline CDR1 reads MDHEN; CDR2 reads SYDVKM. With V trimmed by 10 bases and J by 1 base, 6 bases remained unmatched. The CDR3 here is CATEYRGNYGYTF. Written as DNA, the CDR3 is TGTGCCACGGAATACAGGGGTAACTATGGCTACACCTTC.

This clone was seen once. V usage is TRBV25-1 and J usage is TRBJ1-1; D is ambiguous. The length of the CDR3 is 14 residues. Trimming cost V 6 bases and J 3 bases, with 14 bases left between them. Germline CDR1 reads MGHDK; CDR2 reads SYGVNS. The CDR3 DNA follows: TGTGCCAGCAGCCCTTACGCCCCGGACACTGAAGCTTTCTTT. Encoded protein: CASSPYAPDTEAFF.

The V call is TRBV6-5, the J call TRBJ1-3; tentatively, D is TRBD1 (6 bases). The CDR3 consists of 14 residues. Germline V gives CDR1 MNHEY, CDR2 SVGAGI. Trimming removed 7 bases from V and 1 base from J, with 11 bases in between. As DNA, the CDR3 is TGTGCCAGCACCGAAGGACAGTCTGGAAACACCATATATTTT. This gives the protein CASTEGQSGNTIYF.

This CDR3 reads CAWRLSGYEQYF. The CDR3 region has the DNA TGTGCCTGGAGGTTATCAGGTTACGAGCAGTACTTC. The rearrangement links TRBV30 to TRBJ2-7; D is undetermined. Germline CDR1 GTSNPN, CDR2 SVGIG (reference sequence). V dropped 3 bases and J dropped 4 bases, with 10 bases sitting between them. This CDR3 has 12 residues.

The rearrangement links TRBV30 to TRBJ1-2; D possibly corresponds to TRBD1 (6 bases). Germline CDR1 reads GTSNPN; CDR2 reads SVGIG (reference sequence). Trimming removed 0 bases at V and 5 bases at J, with 25 bases between. The CDR3 sequence is 18 residues long. This chain's CDR3 is CAWSVLSRPVTGRYGYTF. CDR3 DNA: TGTGCCTGGAGTGTACTCTCCCGTCCAGTGACAGGTCGATATGGCTACACCTTC.

This clone came up once. The chain employs TRBV19 and TRBJ2-5, with a weak D call TRBD2 (5 bases). The CDR3 is made up of 16 amino acids. V was clipped by 3 bases and J by 0 bases, with 14 bases between them. CDR1 and CDR2 (germline): LNHDA, SQIVND (reference sequence). The CDR3 protein is CASSIGKDLYQETQYF. The CDR3 bases are TGTGCCAGTAGTATCGGAAAGGACTTGTACCAAGAGACCCAGTACTTC.

V and J are TRBV14 and TRBJ1-1; possibly TRBD1 for D (5 bases). V shed 4 bases and J shed 2 bases, with 14 bases lying between them. Germline CDR1 is SGHDN and CDR2 is FVKESK. CDR3 length: 15 amino acids. The CDR3 protein is CASSPYLTANTEAFF. CDR3 nucleotides: TGTGCCAGCAGCCCCTACCTGACAGCTAACACTGAAGCTTTCTTT.

This chain uses TRBV4-2 with TRBJ1-5, with TRBD1 as a possible D gene (6 bases). Germline V gene data show CDR1 as LGHNA and CDR2 as YNFKEQ. Trimming removed 5 bases at V and 3 bases at J, with 11 bases between. The CDR3 totals 14 residues. CDR3 nucleotide sequence: TGTGCCAGCAGCGGGACACCACACAATCAGCCCCAGCATTTT. It yields the protein CASSGTPHNQPQHF.

In DNA, the CDR3 is TGTGCCACCAGCAGCCAGACAGGGCGGGAGACCCAGTACTTC. Translated, it gives CATSSQTGRETQYF. The V call is TRBV15, the J call TRBJ2-5, with 7 bases identical to TRBD1. Per germline, CDR1 LNHNV and CDR2 YYDKDF (reference sequence). V gave up 3 bases and J gave up 5 bases; unmatched junction bases: 6. The CDR3 totals 14 residues.

The chain uses TRBV30 and TRBJ2-5; TRBD1 matches at 8 bases. The better agreement between TRBJ2-7 and the DNA end casts doubt on the J call. Germline V lookup: CDR1 GTSNPN, CDR2 SVGIG (reference sequence). This CDR3 has 15 residues. This CDR3 is CAWSVRAGGWNEQYF. The CDR3 bases are TGTGCCTGGAGTGTACGGGCAGGGGGCTGGAACGAGCAGTACTTC.